A single sample is the source of the 16 T cell receptor beta chains below, sequenced in a study of CD8+ T cells in alopecia areata. After isolation, RNA underwent reverse transcription to generate cDNA as the sequencing template. The method was immunoSEQ multiplex PCR; TCRdb's version includes in-frame clones alone and lacks a portion of them. The sample holds under 250,000 clones; about 58% are singletons and the top ten take about 1.6%. Treatment reported: oral pan-JAK inhibitor, 5-10 mg twice daily. The sequences come from CD4+ T cells sorted from blood, collected at week 4, from a patient treated with tofacitinib. The origin of the receptors is a human donor with alopecia areata.

This clone occurred a few times. The chain carries TRBV23-1 and TRBJ1-4; D perhaps matches TRBD1 (5 bases). TRBV23-1 is designated an ORF whose function remains uncertain. There are 13 residues in the CDR3. V lost 9 bases to trimming and J lost 8 bases, with 16 bases between them. Written as DNA, the CDR3 is TGCGCCAGGGACCGGGGCTTTATCGAAAAACTGTTTTTT. The encoded protein is CARDRGFIEKLFF.

The V gene is TRBV9, the J gene TRBJ1-6, with 7 positions matching TRBD1. The V and J ends lost 4 bases and 8 bases, in that order; junction bases with no gene match: 6. The CDR3 length is 14 residues. Germline values: CDR1 SGDLS, CDR2 YYNGEE. The CDR3 region has the DNA TGTGCCAGCAGCTTAGGACAGGAGGATTCACCCCTCCACTTT. Translation: CASSLGQEDSPLHF.

The rearrangement joins TRBV29-1 to TRBJ2-7; no reliable D call. The CDR3 contains 12 residues. Trimming took off 6 bases at V and 3 bases at J, with 12 bases between the two ends. The V gene's germline CDR1 is SQVTM and CDR2 ANQGSEA. CDR3 sequence: CSVAYGDYEQYF. In nucleotides, the CDR3 is TGCAGCGTCGCCTATGGGGACTACGAGCAGTACTTC.

This clone was observed a few times. At one of its ends the junction is not consistent with the germline gene, which may arise from a read error. The chain carries TRBV7-8 and TRBJ2-1; tentatively, D is TRBD1 (6 bases). CDR3 length: 15 residues. Germline CDR1 SGHVS, CDR2 FQNEAQ. The CDR3 is CASSLAGDSYNEQFF. As DNA, the CDR3 is TGTGCCAGCAGCCTAGCAGGGGACTCCTACAATGAGCAGTTCTTC.

The chain combines TRBV29-1 with TRBJ2-1, with a tentative D call TRBD2 (5 bases). The germline CDR1 and CDR2 sequences are SQVTM and ANQGSEA. CDR3 length: 11 residues. V lost 4 bases and J 7 bases, leaving 8 bases between the germline ends. The CDR3 DNA is TGCAGCGTTGCTACGGGGAATGAGCAGTTCTTC. Its translation: CSVATGNEQFF.

J is TRBJ2-1 and V is TRBV5-4; D possibly corresponds to TRBD1 (6 bases). V was clipped by 5 bases and J by 10 bases, with 13 bases between them. The CDR3 is 12 amino acids. CDR1 is SGHNT, CDR2 YYREEE, per germline (reference sequence). CDR3 in DNA: TGTGCCAGCAGGCCCCCGGGACAAGAGCAGTTCTTC. This encodes CASRPPGQEQFF.

The CDR3 nucleotides are TGCGCCAGCAGCCAAGGGGACAGGGGATCTTCACCCCTCCACTTT. Translated: CASSQGDRGSSPLHF. The chain recombines TRBV4-3 with TRBJ1-6; 10 nucleotides line up with TRBD1. J was trimmed by 9 bases and V by 1 base; bases with no gene match: 3. This CDR3 region has 15 residues. In germline, CDR1 is LGHNA, CDR2 YSLEER.

Note on this clone: Other DNA sequences in the same sample also yield this CDR3. This chain connects TRBV7-2 to TRBJ2-7, with D tentatively TRBD2 (5 bases). The V gene lost 1 base and the J gene lost 4 bases, with 8 bases spanning the gap. The germline CDR1 and CDR2 sequences are SGHTA and FQGNSA. CDR3 length: 13 residues. The CDR3 bases are TGTGCCAGCAGCTTAGGGACTGCTTACGAGCAGTACTTC. Encoded protein: CASSLGTAYEQYF.

J is TRBJ1-4 and V is TRBV29-1, with 9 positions matching TRBD1. The V gene's germline CDR1 is SQVTM and CDR2 ANQGSEA. The ends lost 7 bases at V and 11 bases at J; junction bases unmatched: 8. This CDR3 is 12 amino acids long. The CDR3 here is CSARGQGNKLFF. CDR3 sequence (DNA): TGCAGCGCCCGAGGACAGGGGAACAAACTGTTTTTT. The entire variable domain, with the rest obtained from reference TRBV29-1 and TRBJ1-4, is as follows: SAVISQKPSRDICQRGTSLTIQCQVDSQVTMMFWYRQQPGQSLTLIATANQGSEATYESGFVIDKFPISRPNLTFSTLTVSNMSPEDSSIYLCSARGQGNKLFFGSGTQLSVL.

V usage is TRBV2 and J usage is TRBJ2-1; a possible D gene is TRBD1 (5 bases). Per the germline V gene, CDR1 is SNHLY and CDR2 is FYNNEI. V was cut by 7 bases and J by 2 bases, with 9 bases left in between. The CDR3 loop spans 13 amino acids. CDR3 protein: CASIRETYNEQFF. CDR3 DNA sequence: TGTGCCAGCATCAGGGAAACCTACAATGAGCAGTTCTTC.

The chain has TRBV11-2 and TRBJ1-5, with D possibly matching TRBD1 (6 bases). CDR3 size: 14 residues. Trimming left V 5 bases short and J 2 bases short, with 10 bases between. Germline CDR1 is SGHAT and CDR2 is FQNNGV. The CDR3 coding sequence is TGTGCCAGCAGCCCTAGGGGGGGCAATCAGCCCCAGCATTTT. Translated, it gives CASSPRGGNQPQHF. The variable domain in full, completed from reference TRBV11-2 and TRBJ1-5, reads EAGVAQSPRYKIIEKRQSVAFWCNPISGHATLYWYQQILGQGPKLLIQFQNNGVVDDSQLPKDRFSAERLKGVDSTLKIQPAKLEDSAVYLCASSPRGGNQPQHFGDGTRLSIL.

This clone was seen a handful of times. The chain combines TRBV29-1 with TRBJ2-1; D gene ambiguous. The germline CDR1 and CDR2 sequences are SQVTM and ANQGSEA. This CDR3 comprises 10 residues. The V end was cut by 6 bases, the J end by 7 bases, with 7 bases between. CDR3 coding DNA: TGCAGCGTGCTACATAATGAGCAGTTCTTC. Amino acid sequence: CSVLHNEQFF.

A single count supports this clone. V gene TRBV2 combines with J gene TRBJ1-2; TRBD1 matches at 10 bases. Germline-derived CDR1 and CDR2 are SNHLY and FYNNEI. The CDR3 extends over 14 amino acids. The J segment lost 5 bases and the V segment lost 10 bases, leaving 10 bases of the junction unmatched. As DNA, the CDR3 is TGTGCCACTCGAGGGACAGGGGCCGGATATGGCTACACCTTC. Translating gives CATRGTGAGYGYTF.

J is TRBJ2-7 and V is TRBV5-1; TRBD1 is a possible D gene (6 bases). The germline gives CDR1 SGHRS, CDR2 YFSETQ. CDR3 size: 16 residues. Between the trimmed V and J ends, which lost 0 bases and 4 bases, there was a span of 17 bases. CDR3 protein: CASSLATGRNRYEQYF. In nucleotides, the CDR3 is TGCGCCAGCAGCTTGGCTACAGGGCGAAACCGTTACGAGCAGTACTTC. Variable domain in full (rest from reference TRBV5-1 and TRBJ2-7): KAGVTQTPRYLIKTRGQQVTLSCSPISGHRSVSWYQQTPGQGLQFLFEYFSETQRNKGNFPGRFSGRQFSNSRSEMNVSTLELGDSALYLCASSLATGRNRYEQYFGPGTRLTVT.

V is TRBV30 and J is TRBJ2-2; D unresolved. The CDR3 spans 12 residues. V was shortened by 3 bases and J by 6 bases, with 8 bases between the two germline ends. In germline, CDR1 is GTSNPN, CDR2 SVGIG (reference sequence). This chain's CDR3 is CAWRPPAGELFF. CDR3 bases: TGTGCCTGGAGACCCCCGGCCGGGGAGCTGTTTTTT. Full variable domain (remainder filled in from reference TRBV30 and TRBJ2-2): SQTIHQWPATLVQPVGSPLSLECTVEGTSNPNLYWYRQAAGRGLQLLFYSVGIGQISSEVPQNLSASRPQDRQFILSSKKLLLSDSGFYLCAWRPPAGELFFGEGSRLTVL.

The rearrangement links TRBV6-5 to TRBJ2-7; the D gene is possibly TRBD2 (6 bases). There are 11 residues in the CDR3. V gave up 7 bases and J gave up 6 bases, with 10 bases separating them. Germline CDR1 and CDR2: MNHEY and SVGAGI. In nucleotides, the CDR3 is TGTGCCAGCACTGCCGGGGGCGAGCAGTACTTC. Amino acid sequence: CASTAGGEQYF.